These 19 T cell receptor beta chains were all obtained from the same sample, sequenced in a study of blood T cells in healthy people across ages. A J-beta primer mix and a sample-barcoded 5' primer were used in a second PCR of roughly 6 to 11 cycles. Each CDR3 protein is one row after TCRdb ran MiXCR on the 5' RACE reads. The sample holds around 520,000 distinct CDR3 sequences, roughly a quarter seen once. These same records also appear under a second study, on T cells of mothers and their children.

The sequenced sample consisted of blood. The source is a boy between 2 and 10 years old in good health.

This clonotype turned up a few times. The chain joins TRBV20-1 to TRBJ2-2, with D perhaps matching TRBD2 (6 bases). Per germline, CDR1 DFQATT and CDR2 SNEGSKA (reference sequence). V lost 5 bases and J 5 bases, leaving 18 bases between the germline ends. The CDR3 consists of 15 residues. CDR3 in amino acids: CSAAFGSVGTGELFF. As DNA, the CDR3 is TGCAGTGCTGCCTTCGGGAGTGTGGGGACCGGGGAGCTGTTTTTT.

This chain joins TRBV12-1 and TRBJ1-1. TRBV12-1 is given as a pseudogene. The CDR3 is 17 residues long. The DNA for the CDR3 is TGTGCCAGCAGCTTTTGTGGTTCCGCAGGGAGGGACACTGAAGCTTTCTTT. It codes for CASSFCGSAGRDTEAFF.

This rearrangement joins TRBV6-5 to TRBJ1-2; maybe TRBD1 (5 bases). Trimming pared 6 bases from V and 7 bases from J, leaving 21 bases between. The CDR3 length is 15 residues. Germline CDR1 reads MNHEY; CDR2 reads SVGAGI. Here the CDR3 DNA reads TGTGCCAGCAGCATACGTCCAGGGACCACAATTGGCTACACCTTC. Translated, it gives CASSIRPGTTIGYTF.

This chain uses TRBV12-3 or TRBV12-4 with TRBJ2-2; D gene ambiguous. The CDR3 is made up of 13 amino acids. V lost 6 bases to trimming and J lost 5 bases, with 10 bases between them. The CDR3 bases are TGTGCCAGCAGCGACGACGGTACCGGGGAGCTGTTTTTT. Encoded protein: CASSDDGTGELFF.

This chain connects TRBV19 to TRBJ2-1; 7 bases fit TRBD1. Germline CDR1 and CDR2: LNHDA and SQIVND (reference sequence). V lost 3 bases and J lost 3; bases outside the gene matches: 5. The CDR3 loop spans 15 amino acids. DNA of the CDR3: TGTGCCAGTAGTATGTTAGGGGGCCTCTACAATGAGCAGTTCTTC. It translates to CASSMLGGLYNEQFF.

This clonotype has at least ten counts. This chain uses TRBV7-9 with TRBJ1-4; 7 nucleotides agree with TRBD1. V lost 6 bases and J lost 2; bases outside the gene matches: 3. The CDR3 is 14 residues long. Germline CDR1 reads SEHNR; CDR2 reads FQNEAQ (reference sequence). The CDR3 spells CASSLQGTNEKLFF. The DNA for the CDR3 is TGTGCCAGCAGTTTACAGGGGACTAATGAAAAACTGTTTTTT.

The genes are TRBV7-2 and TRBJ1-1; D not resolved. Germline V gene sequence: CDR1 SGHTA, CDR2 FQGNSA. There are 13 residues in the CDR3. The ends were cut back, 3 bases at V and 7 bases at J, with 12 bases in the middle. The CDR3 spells CASSFGQHYEAFF. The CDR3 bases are TGTGCCAGCAGCTTCGGGCAGCACTATGAAGCTTTCTTT.

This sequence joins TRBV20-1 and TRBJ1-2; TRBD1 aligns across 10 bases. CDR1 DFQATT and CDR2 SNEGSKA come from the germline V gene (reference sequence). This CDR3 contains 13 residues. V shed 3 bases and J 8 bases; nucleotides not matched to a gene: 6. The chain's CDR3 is CSASSGQGIGYTF. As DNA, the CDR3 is TGCAGTGCTAGTTCGGGACAGGGGATCGGCTACACCTTC.

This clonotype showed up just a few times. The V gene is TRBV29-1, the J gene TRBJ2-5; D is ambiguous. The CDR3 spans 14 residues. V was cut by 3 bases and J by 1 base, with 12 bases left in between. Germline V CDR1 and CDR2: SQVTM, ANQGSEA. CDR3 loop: CSVDAAGPQETQYF. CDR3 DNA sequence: TGCAGCGTTGACGCCGCTGGGCCCCAAGAGACCCAGTACTTC.

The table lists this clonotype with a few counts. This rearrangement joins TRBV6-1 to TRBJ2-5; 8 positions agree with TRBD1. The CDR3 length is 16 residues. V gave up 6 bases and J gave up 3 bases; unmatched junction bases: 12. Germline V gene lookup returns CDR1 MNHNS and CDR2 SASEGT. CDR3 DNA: TGTGCCAGCAGGCACAGGGGGAACACCCCTAAAGAGACCCAGTACTTC. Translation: CASRHRGNTPKETQYF.

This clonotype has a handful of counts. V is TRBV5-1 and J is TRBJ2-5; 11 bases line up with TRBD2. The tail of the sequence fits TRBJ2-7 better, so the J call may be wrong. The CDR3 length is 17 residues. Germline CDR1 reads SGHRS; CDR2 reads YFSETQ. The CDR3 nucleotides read TGCGCCAGCAGCCAACTGACTAGCGGGGTCAGCTCCTACGAGCAGTACTTC. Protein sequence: CASSQLTSGVSSYEQYF.

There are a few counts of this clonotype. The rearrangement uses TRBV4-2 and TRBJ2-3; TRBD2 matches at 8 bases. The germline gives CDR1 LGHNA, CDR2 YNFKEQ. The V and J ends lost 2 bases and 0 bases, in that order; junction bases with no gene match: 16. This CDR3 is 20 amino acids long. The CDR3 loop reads CASSQKGDQRGGFSTDTQYF. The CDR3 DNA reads TGTGCCAGCAGCCAAAAAGGAGACCAACGGGGGGGCTTTAGCACAGATACGCAGTATTTT.

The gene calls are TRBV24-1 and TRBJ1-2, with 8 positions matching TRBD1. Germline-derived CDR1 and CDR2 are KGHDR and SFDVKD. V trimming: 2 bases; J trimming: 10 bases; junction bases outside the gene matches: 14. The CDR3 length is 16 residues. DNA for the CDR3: TGTGCCACCAGTGATTACCCCAGGGGGCGCTTGAATGTCTACACCTTC. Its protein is CATSDYPRGRLNVYTF.

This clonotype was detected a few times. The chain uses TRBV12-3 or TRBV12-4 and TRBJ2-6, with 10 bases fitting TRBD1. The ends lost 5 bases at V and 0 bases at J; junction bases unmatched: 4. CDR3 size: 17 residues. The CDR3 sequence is CASSKRTGGSGANVLTF. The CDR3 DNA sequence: TGTGCCAGCAGTAAACGGACAGGGGGCTCTGGGGCCAACGTCCTGACTTTC.

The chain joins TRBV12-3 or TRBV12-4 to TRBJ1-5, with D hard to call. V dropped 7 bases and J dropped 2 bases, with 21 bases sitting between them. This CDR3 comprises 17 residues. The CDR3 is CASITPVRGTGNQPQHF. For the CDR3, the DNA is TGTGCCAGCATTACCCCCGTCCGGGGAACCGGCAATCAGCCCCAGCATTTT.

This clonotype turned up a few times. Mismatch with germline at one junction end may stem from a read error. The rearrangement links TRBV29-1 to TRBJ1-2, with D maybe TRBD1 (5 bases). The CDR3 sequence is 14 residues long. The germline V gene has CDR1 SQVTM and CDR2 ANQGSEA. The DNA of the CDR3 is TGCAGCGTGGGAGACAGAATTACTACTTATGGCTTCACCTTC. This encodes CSVGDRITTYGFTF.

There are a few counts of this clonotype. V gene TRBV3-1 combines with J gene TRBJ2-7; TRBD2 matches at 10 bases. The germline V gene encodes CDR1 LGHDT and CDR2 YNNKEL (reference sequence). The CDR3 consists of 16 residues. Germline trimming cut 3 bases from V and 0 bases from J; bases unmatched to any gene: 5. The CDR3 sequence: CASSHGLAASSYEQYF. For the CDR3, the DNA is TGTGCCAGCAGCCACGGACTAGCGGCCAGCTCCTACGAGCAGTACTTC.

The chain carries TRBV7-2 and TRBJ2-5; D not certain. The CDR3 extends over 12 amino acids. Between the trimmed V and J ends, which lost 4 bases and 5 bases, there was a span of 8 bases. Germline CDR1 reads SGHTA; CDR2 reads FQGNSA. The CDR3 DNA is TGTGCCAGCAGCTGGGGTGAGGAGACCCAGTACTTC. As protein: CASSWGEETQYF.

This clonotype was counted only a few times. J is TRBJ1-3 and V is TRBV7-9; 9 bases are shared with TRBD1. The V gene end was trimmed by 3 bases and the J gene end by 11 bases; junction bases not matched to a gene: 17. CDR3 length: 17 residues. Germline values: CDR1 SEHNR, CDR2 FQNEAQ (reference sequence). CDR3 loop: CASSLGELGQGSTAIYF. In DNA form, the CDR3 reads TGTGCCAGCAGCTTGGGAGAGCTAGGACAGGGGAGTACTGCCATATATTTT.